This passage covers 2 T cell receptor beta chains from one sample sequenced in a study of blood T cell repertoires in COVID-19. Produced via immunoSEQ multiplex PCR; TCRdb's table is partial and in-frame only. The sample holds some 99,000 clones, roughly 82% seen once. The material sequenced was peripheral blood. These receptors were taken from a woman aged 80 or over with active or convalescent COVID-19.

This clone came up once. V gene TRBV11-2 combines with J gene TRBJ2-7; 11 nucleotides line up with TRBD2. In germline, CDR1 is SGHAT, CDR2 FQNNGV. The CDR3 is 16 amino acids. V was clipped by 0 bases and J by 5 bases; unmatched bases: 6. The CDR3: CASSLDALAGANEQYF. The CDR3 DNA sequence: TGTGCCAGCAGCTTAGATGCACTAGCGGGAGCGAACGAGCAGTACTTC.

This chain joins TRBV18 and TRBJ2-5; 7 nucleotides match TRBD1. The CDR3 is made up of 14 amino acids. V dropped 1 base and J dropped 4; count of bases not matched to a gene: 3. Germline lookup yields CDR1 KGHSH and CDR2 LQKENI. CDR3 bases: TGTGCCAGCTCACCACAGGGGGCTGCAGAGACCCAGTACTTC. This codes for CASSPQGAAETQYF.